One sample yielded the 9 T cell receptor beta chains listed below, sequenced in a study of blood T cell repertoires in COVID-19. TCRdb's copy holds only in-frame clones and misses some; the assay was immunoSEQ multiplex PCR. The sample comprises 80,000 or so clones, about four fifths of which are singletons, and 9% rests with the top ten. The sample comprised peripheral blood. The receptors were gathered from a human donor in a cohort sampled during active COVID-19.

The chain employs TRBV5-1 and TRBJ2-2, with 7 bases matching TRBD1. The CDR3 sequence is 13 residues long. Germline assignment: CDR1 SGHRS and CDR2 YFSETQ. V shed 1 base and J 7 bases; nucleotides not matched to a gene: 1. This chain's CDR3 is CASSLTGDGELFF. CDR3 nucleotide sequence: TGCGCCAGCAGCTTGACAGGGGACGGGGAGCTGTTTTTT.

This sequence joins TRBV5-4 and TRBJ2-3, with 8 bases matching TRBD2. Germline V CDR1 and CDR2: SGHNT, YYREEE (reference sequence). The V and J ends lost 5 bases and 3 bases, in that order; junction bases with no gene match: 11. This CDR3 is built from 16 residues. This CDR3 reads CASRDERGSSTDTQYF. CDR3 sequence (DNA): TGTGCCAGCAGGGACGAGCGGGGGTCGAGTACAGATACGCAGTATTTT.

The chain has TRBV5-8 and TRBJ1-4, with 8 bases aligning to TRBD1. After removal of 0 bases from V and 3 bases from J, the junction contained 1 base not matched to a gene. The germline V gene encodes CDR1 SGHTS and CDR2 YDEGEE. The CDR3 extends over 15 amino acids. The CDR3 here is CASSLGDRPNEKLFF. As DNA, the CDR3 is TGTGCCAGCAGCTTGGGGGACAGGCCTAATGAAAAACTGTTTTTT.

The rearrangement uses TRBV24-1 and TRBJ1-1, with 7 bases that match TRBD1. There are 15 residues in the CDR3. CDR1 is KGHDR, CDR2 SFDVKD, per germline. V trimming: 4 bases; J trimming: 5 bases; junction bases outside the gene matches: 9. CDR3 in DNA: TGTGCCACCAGTGACTCCGGGACAGCGTCTACTGAAGCTTTCTTT. This encodes CATSDSGTASTEAFF.

This clone turned up a few times. CDR3 DNA: TGTGCCAGCAGTCCTCGCTCCAGGCCTAACTATGGCTACACCTTC. It translates to CASSPRSRPNYGYTF. The V gene is TRBV27, the J gene TRBJ1-2; D unclear. This CDR3 comprises 15 residues. Germline-derived CDR1 and CDR2 are MNHEY and SMNVEV (reference sequence). Trimming pared 5 bases from V and 0 bases from J, leaving 13 bases between.

The chain is built from TRBV5-1 and TRBJ2-7; 7 nucleotides align to TRBD1. V gave up 3 bases and J gave up 9 bases; unmatched junction bases: 12. The CDR3 totals 14 residues. Per the germline V gene, CDR1 is SGHRS and CDR2 is YFSETQ. CDR3 in amino acids: CASSSPGQPGGQYF. As DNA, the CDR3 is TGCGCCAGCAGCTCACCGGGACAGCCTGGTGGGCAGTACTTC.

This sequence joins TRBV6-5 and TRBJ1-3, with a weak D call TRBD1 (5 bases). The germline CDR1 and CDR2 sequences are MNHEY and SVGAGI. V was trimmed by 6 bases and J by 3 bases, leaving 12 bases between them. CDR3 length: 14 amino acids. The CDR3 here is CASRGGSGGNTIYF. For the CDR3, the DNA is TGTGCCAGCAGGGGGGGGAGCGGTGGAAACACCATATATTTT.

The rearrangement links TRBV10-3 to TRBJ2-4; TRBD2 might be the D (6 bases). Trimming took off 0 bases at V and 2 bases at J, with 14 bases between the two ends. In germline, CDR1 is ENHRY, CDR2 SYGVKD. The CDR3 sequence is 17 residues long. The CDR3 nucleotides are TGTGCCATCAGTGAGTCTGGACTATCCCAGTCCAAAAACATTCAGTACTTC. Translated, it gives CAISESGLSQSKNIQYF.

In the case of this clone: Relative to the germline gene, one junction end is altered; a read error may explain this. This sequence joins TRBV27 and TRBJ1-6; perhaps TRBD1 as D (6 bases). The V gene's germline CDR1 is MNHEY and CDR2 SMNVEV (reference sequence). The CDR3 loop spans 19 amino acids. DNA of the CDR3: TGTGCCAGCACTTTAGGCTCGGTGGGGGCAGGCTCCTATAATTCACCCCTCCACTTT. This codes for CASTLGSVGAGSYNSPLHF.